This TCR beta chain appears in the sequencing data of a study of blood T cell repertoires in COVID-19. Germline V gene data show CDR1 as KGHSH and CDR2 as LQKENI. The CDR3 extends over 13 amino acids. The protocol was immunoSEQ multiplex PCR, while the TCRdb copy is restricted to in-frame clones and leaves out a portion. The sample contains about 190,000 clones, 89% of which appear only once. Turning to this clone: Relative to the germline gene, one junction end is altered; a read error may explain this.

The genes are TRBV18 and TRBJ1-6; 7 bases are shared with TRBD1. Source material: peripheral blood. The receptor was derived from a man in his forties or fifties with acute or convalescent COVID-19. As DNA, the CDR3 is TGCGGGACGACAGGGAATGTTGATTCACCCCTCCACTTT. It is translated as CGTTGNVDSPLHF.